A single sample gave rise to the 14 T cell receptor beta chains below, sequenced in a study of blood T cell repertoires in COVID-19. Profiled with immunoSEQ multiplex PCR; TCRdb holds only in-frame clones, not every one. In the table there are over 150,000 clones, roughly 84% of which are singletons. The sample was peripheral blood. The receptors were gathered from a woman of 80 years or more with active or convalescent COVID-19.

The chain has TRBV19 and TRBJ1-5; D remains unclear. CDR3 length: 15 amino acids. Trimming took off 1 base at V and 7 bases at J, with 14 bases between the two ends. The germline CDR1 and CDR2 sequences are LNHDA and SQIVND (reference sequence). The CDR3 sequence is CASSIVTHAGQPQHF. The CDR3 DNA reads TGTGCCAGTAGTATAGTGACCCATGCGGGACAGCCCCAGCATTTT.

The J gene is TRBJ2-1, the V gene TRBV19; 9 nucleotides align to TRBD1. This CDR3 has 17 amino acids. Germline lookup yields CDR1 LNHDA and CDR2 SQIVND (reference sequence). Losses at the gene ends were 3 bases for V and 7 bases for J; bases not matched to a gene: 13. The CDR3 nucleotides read TGTGCCAGTAGTATGGGGACAGGGTTCGGTCGTGCAAATGAGCAGTTCTTC. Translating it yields CASSMGTGFGRANEQFF.

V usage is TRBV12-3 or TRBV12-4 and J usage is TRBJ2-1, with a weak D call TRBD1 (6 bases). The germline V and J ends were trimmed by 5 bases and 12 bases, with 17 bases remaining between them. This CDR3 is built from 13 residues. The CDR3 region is CASSPTDRLGQFF. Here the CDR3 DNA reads TGTGCCAGCAGTCCTACCGACAGGTTAGGGCAGTTCTTC.

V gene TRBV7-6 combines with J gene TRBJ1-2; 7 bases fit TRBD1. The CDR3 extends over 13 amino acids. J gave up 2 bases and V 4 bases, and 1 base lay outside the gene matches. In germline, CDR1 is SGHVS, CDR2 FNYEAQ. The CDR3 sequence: CASSSTGNYGYTF. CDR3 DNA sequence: TGTGCCAGCAGCTCGACAGGGAACTATGGCTACACCTTC.

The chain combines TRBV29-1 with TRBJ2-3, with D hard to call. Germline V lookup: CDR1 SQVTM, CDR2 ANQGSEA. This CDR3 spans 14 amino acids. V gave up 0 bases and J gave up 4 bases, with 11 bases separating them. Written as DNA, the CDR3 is TGCAGCGTTGAAGATGCCCGGGTACCAGATACGCAGTATTTT. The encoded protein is CSVEDARVPDTQYF.

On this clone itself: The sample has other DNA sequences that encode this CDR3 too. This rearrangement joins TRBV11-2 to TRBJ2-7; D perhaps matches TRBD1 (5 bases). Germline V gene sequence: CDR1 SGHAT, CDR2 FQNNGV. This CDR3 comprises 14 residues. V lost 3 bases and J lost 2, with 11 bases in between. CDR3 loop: CASSFYRSTYEQYF. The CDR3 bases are TGTGCCAGCAGCTTTTACAGGTCAACCTACGAGCAGTACTTC.

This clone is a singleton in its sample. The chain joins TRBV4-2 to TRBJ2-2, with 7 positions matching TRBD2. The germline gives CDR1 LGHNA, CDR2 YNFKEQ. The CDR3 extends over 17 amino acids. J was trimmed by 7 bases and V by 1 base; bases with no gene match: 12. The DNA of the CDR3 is TGTGCCAGCAGCCAAGGTTTGGGGGAGGGCCCGGGCGGGGAGCTGTTTTTT. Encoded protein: CASSQGLGEGPGGELFF.

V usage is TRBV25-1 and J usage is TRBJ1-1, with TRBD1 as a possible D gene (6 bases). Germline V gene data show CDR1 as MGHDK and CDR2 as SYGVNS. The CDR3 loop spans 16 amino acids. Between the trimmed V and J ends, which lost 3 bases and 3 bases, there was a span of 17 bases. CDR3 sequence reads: CASSEPRGGGYTEAFF. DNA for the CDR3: TGTGCCAGCAGTGAGCCTAGGGGGGGAGGGTACACTGAAGCTTTCTTT.

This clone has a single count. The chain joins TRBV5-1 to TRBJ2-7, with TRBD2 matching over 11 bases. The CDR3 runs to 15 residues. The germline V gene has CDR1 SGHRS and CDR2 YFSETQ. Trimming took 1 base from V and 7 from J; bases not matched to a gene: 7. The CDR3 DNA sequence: TGCGCCAGCAGCTTGACTAGCGGGAGTCCTGGAGAGCAGTACTTC. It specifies CASSLTSGSPGEQYF.

The CDR3 loop is CAISTGSSGNTIYF. The CDR3 nucleotides are TGTGCCATCAGTACAGGGAGCTCTGGAAACACCATATATTTT. The J gene is TRBJ1-3, the V gene TRBV10-3, with TRBD1 as a possible D gene (6 bases). Deletions cut 5 bases from V and 0 bases from J, with 8 bases between. The CDR3 is made up of 14 amino acids. Germline CDR1 reads ENHRY; CDR2 reads SYGVKD.

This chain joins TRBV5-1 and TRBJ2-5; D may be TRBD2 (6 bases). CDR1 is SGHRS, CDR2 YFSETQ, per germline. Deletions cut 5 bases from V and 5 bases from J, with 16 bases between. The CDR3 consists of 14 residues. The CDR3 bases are TGCGCCAGCAGTCTTGGCATTGGGAGGGAGACCCAGTACTTC. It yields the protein CASSLGIGRETQYF.

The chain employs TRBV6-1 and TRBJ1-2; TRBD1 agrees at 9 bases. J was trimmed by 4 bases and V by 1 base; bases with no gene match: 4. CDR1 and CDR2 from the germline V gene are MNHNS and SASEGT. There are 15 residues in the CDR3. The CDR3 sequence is CASSEEGTGIYGYTF. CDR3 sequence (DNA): TGTGCCAGCAGTGAAGAAGGGACAGGGATCTATGGCTACACCTTC.

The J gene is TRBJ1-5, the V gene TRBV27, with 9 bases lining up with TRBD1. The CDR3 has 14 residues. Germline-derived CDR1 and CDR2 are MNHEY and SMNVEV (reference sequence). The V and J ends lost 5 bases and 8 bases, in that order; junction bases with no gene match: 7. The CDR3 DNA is TGTGCCAGCAGTGCACAGGGGGCGGCAAAGCCCCAGCATTTT. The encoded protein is CASSAQGAAKPQHF.

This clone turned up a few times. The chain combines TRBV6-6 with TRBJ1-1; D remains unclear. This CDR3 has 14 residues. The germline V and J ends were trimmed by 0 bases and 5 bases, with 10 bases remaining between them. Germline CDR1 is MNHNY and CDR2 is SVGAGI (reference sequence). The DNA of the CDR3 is TGTGCCAGCAGTTACTCGCAACAGATGACTGAAGCTTTCTTT. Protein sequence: CASSYSQQMTEAFF.